This T cell receptor (beta chain) was recorded in a study of cytomegalovirus exposure and HLA in healthy donors. A word on this clone: Its antigen is unknown.

CDR3 length equals 15 residues. Trimming cost V 0 bases and J 3 bases; bases outside gene matches: 2. Per the germline V gene, CDR1 is SGHRS and CDR2 is YFSETQ. Study-level points and caveats: Relative to the approximately 670-donor mean, N-insertions were reportedly fewer in an Asian-associated ancestry cluster in a later analysis. Rare sequences made up most TCRs, while some public TCRs were found in many donors. Previous analysis showed most TCR beta V segments were productive about 87% or about 30% of the time.

Both 60 Vbeta primers and 13 Jbeta primers went into the PCR. Some clones are missing from TCRdb's copy, which holds only in-frame ones; the method was immunoSEQ multiplex PCR. The table has 85,000 to 100,000 clones, 63% seen once. V gene TRBV5-1 combines with J gene TRBJ2-3; 9 bases match TRBD1. The receptor's source is a woman in her 30s in good health and CMV-seronegative. The sequenced sample was PBMCs. The CDR3 bases are TGCGCCAGCAGCTTGGGGGACAGGGCGACAGATACGCAGTATTTT. Translating it yields CASSLGDRATDTQYF.